The 24 T cell receptor beta chains presented below share a single source sample, sequenced in a study of blood T cell repertoires in COVID-19. TCRdb's table, derived via immunoSEQ multiplex PCR, lists solely in-frame clones and lacks some. In the table there are 190,000 or so clones, approximately 82% of which are singletons. Sequencing was performed on peripheral blood. The source is a man aged 50-60 years with active or convalescent COVID-19.

This chain links TRBV7-9 with TRBJ2-2; 7 nucleotides match TRBD2. V lost 4 bases, J lost 5 bases, and 7 bases stayed unmatched. The CDR3 totals 15 residues. CDR1 is SEHNR, CDR2 FQNEAQ, per germline (reference sequence). CDR3 coding DNA: TGTGCCAGCAGCTCACGCGGGAGCTTGACCGGGGAGCTGTTTTTT. Protein sequence: CASSSRGSLTGELFF.

This chain links TRBV7-2 with TRBJ2-2; 7 bases are shared with TRBD1. The CDR3 totals 14 residues. CDR1 and CDR2 (germline): SGHTA, FQGNSA. J gave up 4 bases and V 3 bases, and 2 bases lay outside the gene matches. This chain's CDR3 is CASSFRQGTGELFF. CDR3 sequence (DNA): TGTGCCAGCAGCTTTAGACAGGGCACCGGGGAGCTGTTTTTT.

The chain links TRBV3-1 (or the pseudogene TRBV3-2) to TRBJ2-7, with D uncertain. The CDR3 has 12 residues. The V end lost 4 bases, the J end lost 0 bases, and 4 bases lay between the germline ends. The germline gives CDR1 LGHDT, CDR2 YNNKEL (reference sequence). The CDR3 is CASSPSSYEQYF. CDR3 sequence (DNA): TGTGCCAGCAGCCCGAGCTCCTACGAGCAGTACTTC.

This chain joins TRBV5-1 and TRBJ2-3, with D possibly being TRBD1 (5 bases). Germline CDR1 is SGHRS and CDR2 is YFSETQ. This CDR3 is built from 15 residues. Trimming took off 1 base at V and 4 bases at J, with 13 bases between the two ends. This CDR3 reads CASSLTRVHPDTQYF. The CDR3 DNA is TGCGCCAGCAGCTTGACCAGGGTTCATCCAGATACGCAGTATTTT.

This clone turned up a few times. The chain is built from TRBV5-4 and TRBJ1-3, with a tentative D call TRBD1 (6 bases). Trimming shortened V by 0 bases and J by 0 bases, and 7 bases separated the two germline ends. The CDR3 covers 15 residues. CDR1 and CDR2 from the germline V gene are SGHNT and YYREEE (reference sequence). The DNA for the CDR3 is TGTGCCAGCAGCTTGGAACAGGGCTCTGGAAACACCATATATTTT. It codes for CASSLEQGSGNTIYF.

This sequence joins TRBV6-5 and TRBJ1-5, with D possibly matching TRBD1 (5 bases). Germline V gives CDR1 MNHEY, CDR2 SVGAGI. Trimming left V 0 bases short and J 7 bases short, with 13 bases between. This CDR3 is 15 amino acids long. The CDR3 nucleotides are TGTGCCAGCAGTTACTCGAGGACAAGCGAACAGCCCCAGCATTTT. Protein: CASSYSRTSEQPQHF.

V and J are TRBV27 and TRBJ1-1; a possible D gene is TRBD1 (5 bases). The CDR3 covers 15 residues. Germline V gives CDR1 MNHEY, CDR2 SMNVEV (reference sequence). Trimming removed 6 bases from V and 0 bases from J, with 14 bases in between. The CDR3 spells CASSDPGLMNTEAFF. In nucleotides, the CDR3 is TGTGCCAGCAGCGATCCAGGGTTGATGAACACTGAAGCTTTCTTT.

The chain combines TRBV6-5 with TRBJ2-7, with D perhaps TRBD2 (6 bases). The CDR3 consists of 14 residues. The V and J ends lost 0 bases and 5 bases respectively, with 11 bases between them. Germline lookup yields CDR1 MNHEY and CDR2 SVGAGI. CDR3 loop: CASSYSGRGDEQYF. The DNA of the CDR3 is TGTGCCAGCAGTTACTCGGGACGCGGGGACGAGCAGTACTTC.

The CDR3 region has the DNA TGTGCCACCAGCCTTGGGGGGGCCGGAGAGACCCAGTACTTC. Translation: CATSLGGAGETQYF. V gene TRBV24-1 combines with J gene TRBJ2-5, with TRBD2 as a possible D gene (7 bases). CDR1 and CDR2 (germline): KGHDR, SFDVKD. CDR3 length: 14 residues. Between the trimmed V and J ends, which lost 7 bases and 4 bases, there was a span of 15 bases.

The chain links TRBV7-2 to TRBJ1-2; 8 positions agree with TRBD1. The germline V gene has CDR1 SGHTA and CDR2 FQGNSA. Germline trimming cut 5 bases from V and 0 bases from J; bases unmatched to any gene: 2. The CDR3 sequence is 14 residues long. The CDR3 here is CASSRTGTNYGYTF. In DNA form, the CDR3 reads TGTGCCAGCAGCAGGACAGGGACTAACTATGGCTACACCTTC.

The CDR3 DNA reads as TGTGCCAGCAGCCAAGATGGAGCGGCCCAAGGCGGCTACACCTTC. This codes for CASSQDGAAQGGYTF. The rearrangement uses TRBV3-1 (or the pseudogene TRBV3-2) and TRBJ1-2, with unresolved D. CDR1 LGHDT and CDR2 YNNKEL come from the germline V gene (reference sequence). Trimming took off 0 bases at V and 8 bases at J, with 16 bases between the two ends. The CDR3 consists of 15 residues.

The gene calls are TRBV28 and TRBJ1-4; 8 nucleotides align to TRBD1. The junction had 15 bases not matched to a gene; V was cut back by 7 bases and J by 5 bases. This CDR3 region has 17 residues. Germline V CDR1 and CDR2: MDHEN, SYDVKM. CDR3 loop: CASTGRGLGNVNEKLFF. The CDR3 DNA follows: TGTGCCAGCACTGGCAGGGGGCTCGGTAATGTGAATGAAAAACTGTTTTTT.

This clone was detected once. V is TRBV29-1 and J is TRBJ1-1; TRBD1 aligns across 9 bases. Germline V CDR1 and CDR2: SQVTM, ANQGSEA. With V trimmed by 6 bases and J by 4 bases, 3 bases remained unmatched. The CDR3 runs to 12 residues. CDR3: CSVDRGGTEAFF. The CDR3 DNA reads TGCAGCGTCGACAGGGGGGGCACTGAAGCTTTCTTT.

Comment on this clone: At one boundary the junction diverges from the germline segment, which might be a read error. The chain recombines TRBV28 with TRBJ2-1; TRBD1 matches at 10 bases. Germline V gene data show CDR1 as MDHEN and CDR2 as SYDVKM. This CDR3 contains 17 residues. DNA of the CDR3: TGTGCCAGCAATTTACCTTTCGGACAGGGGGCCTACAATGAGCAGTTCTTC. As protein: CASNLPFGQGAYNEQFF.

The chain couples TRBV28 to TRBJ1-6, with 7 bases identical to TRBD1. This CDR3 region has 12 residues. V shed 4 bases, J shed 14 bases, and the junction held 5 bases outside the gene matches. From germline, CDR1 is MDHEN and CDR2 SYDVKM. Here the CDR3 reads CASSWGRGSLHF. Here the CDR3 DNA reads TGTGCCAGCAGTTGGGGCAGGGGGTCCCTCCACTTT.

The chain couples TRBV24-1 to TRBJ2-3; 7 bases are shared with TRBD1. There are 14 residues in the CDR3. Losses at the gene ends were 5 bases for V and 3 bases for J; bases not matched to a gene: 4. Per the germline V gene, CDR1 is KGHDR and CDR2 is SFDVKD. The CDR3 DNA reads TGTGCCACCAGTGCAGGGGGTCCGACAGATACGCAGTATTTT. Amino acid sequence: CATSAGGPTDTQYF.

The genes are TRBV7-9 and TRBJ1-2, with D perhaps matching TRBD1 (6 bases). This CDR3 is 14 amino acids long. Germline V gene lookup returns CDR1 SEHNR and CDR2 FQNEAQ (reference sequence). With 5 bases removed from V and 7 bases from J, the gap between germline ends came to 17 bases. The CDR3 DNA is TGTGCCAGCAGCCCGGGGGGGGGCGCAGGTGGCTACACCTTC. This sequence encodes CASSPGGGAGGYTF.

V is TRBV5-1 and J is TRBJ2-2, with 7 bases lining up with TRBD1. V trimming: 4 bases; J trimming: 7 bases; junction bases outside the gene matches: 10. The CDR3 covers 15 residues. CDR1 SGHRS and CDR2 YFSETQ come from the germline V gene. CDR3 bases: TGCGCCAGCAGCCCTAACAGGGGATGGAGCGGGGAGCTGTTTTTT. It translates to CASSPNRGWSGELFF.

The chain joins TRBV10-2 to TRBJ2-7, with 10 bases aligning to TRBD2. The CDR3 runs to 18 residues. Germline V gives CDR1 WSHSY, CDR2 SAAADI. Trimming cost V 0 bases and J 9 bases; bases outside gene matches: 17. CDR3 residues: CASSESPAGGVGGSGQYF. CDR3 sequence (DNA): TGCGCCAGCAGTGAGTCCCCAGCGGGGGGGGTAGGGGGATCCGGGCAGTACTTC.

This chain uses TRBV2 with TRBJ1-4; D unresolved. There are 15 residues in the CDR3. V gave up 1 base and J gave up 8 bases, with 14 bases separating them. CDR1 and CDR2 (germline): SNHLY, FYNNEI. The CDR3 DNA reads TGTGCCAGCAGTGAAGACCCCGGGTTAAAAGAAAAACTGTTTTTT. Translating gives CASSEDPGLKEKLFF.

This rearrangement joins TRBV19 to TRBJ2-5; tentative D call: TRBD2 (6 bases). Deletions cut 6 bases from V and 5 bases from J, with 13 bases between. Germline assignment: CDR1 LNHDA and CDR2 SQIVND (reference sequence). This CDR3 region has 13 residues. The CDR3 region is CASRVPAGETQYF. The CDR3 DNA is TGTGCCAGTAGGGTCCCGGCGGGGGAGACCCAGTACTTC.

The chain is built from TRBV24-1 and TRBJ1-2; D is perhaps TRBD1 (5 bases). The CDR3 covers 12 residues. Germline CDR1 KGHDR, CDR2 SFDVKD. Trimming took 3 bases from V and 4 from J, leaving 5 bases between them. CDR3 coding DNA: TGTGCCACCAGTGATACAGGCTATGGCTACACCTTC. This sequence encodes CATSDTGYGYTF.

This clone has just a few counts. The chain uses TRBV5-1 and TRBJ2-2, with D possibly being TRBD2 (6 bases). Germline assignment: CDR1 SGHRS and CDR2 YFSETQ. V was shortened by 4 bases and J by 0 bases, with 13 bases between the two germline ends. The CDR3 is made up of 16 amino acids. CDR3 nucleotide sequence: TGCGCCAGCAGCCCAGGAGCGGGCGCGAACACCGGGGAGCTGTTTTTT. This gives the protein CASSPGAGANTGELFF.

This clone was observed a few times. The chain combines TRBV7-6 with TRBJ1-6; no definite D call. Trimming took off 5 bases at V and 7 bases at J, with 15 bases between the two ends. This CDR3 has 15 residues. Germline CDR1 is SGHVS and CDR2 is FNYEAQ. CDR3: CASSRLGVPNSPLHF. The CDR3 DNA reads TGTGCCAGCAGCCGGCTCGGGGTCCCCAATTCACCCCTCCACTTT.